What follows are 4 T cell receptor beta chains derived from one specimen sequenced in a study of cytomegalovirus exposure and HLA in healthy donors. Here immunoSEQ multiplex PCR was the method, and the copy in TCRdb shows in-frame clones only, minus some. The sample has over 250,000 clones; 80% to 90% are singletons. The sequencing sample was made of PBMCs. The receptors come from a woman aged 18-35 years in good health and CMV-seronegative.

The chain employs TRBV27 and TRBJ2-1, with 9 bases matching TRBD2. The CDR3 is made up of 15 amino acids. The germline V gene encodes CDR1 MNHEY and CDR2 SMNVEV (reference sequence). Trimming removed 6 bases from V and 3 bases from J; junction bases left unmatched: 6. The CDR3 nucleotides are TGTGCCAGCAGGCCAGCGGGGGGCTACTACAATGAGCAGTTCTTC. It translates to CASRPAGGYYNEQFF.

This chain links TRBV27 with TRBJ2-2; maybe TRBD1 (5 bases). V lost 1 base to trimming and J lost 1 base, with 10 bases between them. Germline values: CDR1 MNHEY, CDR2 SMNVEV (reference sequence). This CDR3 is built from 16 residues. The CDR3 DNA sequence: TGTGCCAGCAGTTTATTAGGGGTCCTGAACACCGGGGAGCTGTTTTTT. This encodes CASSLLGVLNTGELFF.

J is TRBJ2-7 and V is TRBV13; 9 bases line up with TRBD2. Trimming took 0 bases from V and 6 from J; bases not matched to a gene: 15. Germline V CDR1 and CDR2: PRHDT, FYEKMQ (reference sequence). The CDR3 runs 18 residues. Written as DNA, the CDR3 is TGTGCCAGCAGCTTAGGTGTACCGGTTGGGCTAGCGGGAACCGAGCAGTACTTC. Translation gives CASSLGVPVGLAGTEQYF.

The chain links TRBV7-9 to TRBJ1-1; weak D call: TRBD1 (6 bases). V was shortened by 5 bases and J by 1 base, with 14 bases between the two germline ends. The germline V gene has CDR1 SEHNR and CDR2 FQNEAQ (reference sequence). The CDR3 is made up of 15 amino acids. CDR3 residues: CASSPLDSRNTEAFF. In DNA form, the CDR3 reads TGTGCCAGCAGCCCCTTGGACAGCCGGAACACTGAAGCTTTCTTT.